This TCR beta chain was recorded in a study of blood T cell repertoires in COVID-19. On the study more broadly: Samples came from the United States, Italy and Spain, spanning acute and convalescent COVID-19.

The assay was immunoSEQ multiplex PCR, and TCRdb's table has in-frame clones only and misses some. The table includes hundreds of thousands of clones, around 90% detected once. The CDR3 has 14 residues. After removal of 8 bases from V and 2 bases from J, the junction contained 6 bases not matched to a gene. In germline, CDR1 is MNHEY, CDR2 SVGAGI. Recovered participants had two consecutive negative NP/OP PCR tests, healthcare professional clearance, or symptom resolution. The TCR sequence derives from a woman in her 30s who had recovered from COVID-19. V is TRBV6-5 and J is TRBJ2-7; 10 bases fit TRBD2. The source material was PBMCs or T cells enriched from blood (not recorded which). DNA of the CDR3: TGTGCCAGCGTTAAAGCGGGAGGGCCCTACGAGCAGTACTTC. This encodes CASVKAGGPYEQYF.